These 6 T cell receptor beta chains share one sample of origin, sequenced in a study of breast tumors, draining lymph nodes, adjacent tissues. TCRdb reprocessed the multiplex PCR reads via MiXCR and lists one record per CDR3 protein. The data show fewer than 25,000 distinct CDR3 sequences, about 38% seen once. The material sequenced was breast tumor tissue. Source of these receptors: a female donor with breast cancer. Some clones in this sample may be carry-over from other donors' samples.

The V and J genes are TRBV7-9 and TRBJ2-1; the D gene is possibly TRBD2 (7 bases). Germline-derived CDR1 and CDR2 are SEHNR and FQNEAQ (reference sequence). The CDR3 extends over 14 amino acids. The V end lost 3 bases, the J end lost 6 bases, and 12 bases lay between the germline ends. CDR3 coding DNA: TGTGCCAGCAGCTTGGCGGGGGCCTCCAATGAGCAGTTCTTC. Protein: CASSLAGASNEQFF.

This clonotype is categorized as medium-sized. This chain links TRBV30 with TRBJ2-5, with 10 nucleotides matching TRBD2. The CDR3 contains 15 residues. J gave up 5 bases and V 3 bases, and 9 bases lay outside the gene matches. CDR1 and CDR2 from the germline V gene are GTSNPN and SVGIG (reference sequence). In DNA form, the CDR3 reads TGTGCCTGGAGCCCTCTAGCGGGAGTGATGGAGACCCAGTACTTC. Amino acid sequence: CAWSPLAGVMETQYF.

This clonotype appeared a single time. CDR3 bases: TGTGCCAGCAGCTTACTGCAGGGGGGTAATTCACCCCTCCACTTT. It is translated as CASSLLQGGNSPLHF. The V gene is TRBV7-3, the J gene TRBJ1-6, with 7 bases that match TRBD1. After removal of 2 bases from V and 6 bases from J, the junction contained 4 bases not matched to a gene. CDR3 size: 15 residues. The V gene's germline CDR1 is SGHTA and CDR2 FQGTGA.

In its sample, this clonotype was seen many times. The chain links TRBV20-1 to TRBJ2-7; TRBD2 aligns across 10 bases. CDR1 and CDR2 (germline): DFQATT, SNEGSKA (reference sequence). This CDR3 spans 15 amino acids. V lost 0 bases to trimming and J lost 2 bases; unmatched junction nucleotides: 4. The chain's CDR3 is CSARDELAGAYEQYF. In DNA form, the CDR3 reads TGCAGTGCTAGAGATGAGCTAGCGGGGGCCTACGAGCAGTACTTC.

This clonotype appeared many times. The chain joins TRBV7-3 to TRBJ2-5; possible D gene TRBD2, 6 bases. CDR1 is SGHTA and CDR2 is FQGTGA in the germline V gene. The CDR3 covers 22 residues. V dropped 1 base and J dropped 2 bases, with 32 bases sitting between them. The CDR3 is CASSLRQGGLKDLRAGQETQYF. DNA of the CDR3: TGTGCCAGCAGCTTAAGGCAGGGTGGCCTGAAGGACCTGCGCGCGGGACAAGAGACCCAGTACTTC.

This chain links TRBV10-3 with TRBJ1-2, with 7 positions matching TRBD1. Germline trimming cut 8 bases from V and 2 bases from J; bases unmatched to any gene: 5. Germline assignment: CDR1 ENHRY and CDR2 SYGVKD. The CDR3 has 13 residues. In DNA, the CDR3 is TGTGCCATCCCCTTGACAGGGAACTATGGCTACACCTTC. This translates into CAIPLTGNYGYTF.